One and the same sample provided the 20 T cell receptor beta chains below, sequenced in a study of blood T cell repertoires in COVID-19. This table comes from immunoSEQ multiplex PCR, and its TCRdb copy is limited to in-frame clones, with some not included. Among nearly 250,000 clones listed, roughly 85% were seen once. Sequencing was performed on PBMCs or T cells enriched from blood (not recorded which). The receptors originated from a woman between 50 and 59 years old with acute COVID-19.

The V and J genes are TRBV12-5 and TRBJ2-1, with D tentatively TRBD2 (6 bases). Germline lookup yields CDR1 LGHNT and CDR2 FRNRAP. V was cut by 6 bases and J by 8 bases, with 20 bases left in between. There are 15 residues in the CDR3. The DNA for the CDR3 is TGTGCTAGTGGGGGGGGACGATCCTTTAGCGATGAGCAGTTCTTC. It is translated as CASGGGRSFSDEQFF.

J is TRBJ1-6 and V is TRBV21-1; the table's D call, TRBD1, has no DNA check behind it. TRBV21-1 is assigned pseudogene status. The CDR3 runs to 18 residues. The CDR3 DNA reads as TGTGCCAGCAGCCCCCAAAGGGCCAGGGGGCAGGATAATTCACCCCTCCACTTT. It encodes CASSPQRARGQDNSPLHF.

A single count supports this clone. V usage is TRBV30 and J usage is TRBJ1-1; a weak D match, TRBD1 (5 bases). Germline CDR1 is GTSNPN and CDR2 is SVGIG (reference sequence). Trimming cost V 1 base and J 5 bases, with 11 bases left between them. The CDR3 has 13 amino acids. The CDR3 coding sequence is TGTGCCTGGAGTGCAGGGAATCCAACTGAAGCTTTCTTT. The encoded protein is CAWSAGNPTEAFF.

V gene TRBV3-1 (or the pseudogene TRBV3-2) combines with J gene TRBJ2-7; TRBD1 matches at 8 bases. Unmatched junction bases numbered 5, after V lost 1 base and J lost 3 bases. CDR1 is LGHDT and CDR2 is YNNKEL in the germline V gene (reference sequence). CDR3 size: 15 residues. The CDR3 region has the DNA TGTGCCAGCAGCCAAGGTCCAGGGGGCATCTACGAGCAGTACTTC. Amino acid sequence: CASSQGPGGIYEQYF.

The rearrangement links TRBV5-1 to TRBJ1-2; possible D gene TRBD1, 5 bases. CDR3 length equals 15 residues. Trimming stripped 4 bases from V and 3 bases from J, with 16 bases between. Germline CDR1 is SGHRS and CDR2 is YFSETQ. CDR3 sequence: CASSLTQGGDYGYTF. DNA of the CDR3: TGCGCCAGCAGCCTTACCCAAGGAGGGGACTATGGCTACACCTTC.

V and J are TRBV12-3 or TRBV12-4 and TRBJ1-2; D perhaps matches TRBD1 (5 bases). The length of the CDR3 is 12 residues. Trimming cost V 3 bases and J 8 bases, with 10 bases left between them. CDR3 coding DNA: TGTGCCAGCAGTTTGGGCCCAGGGGGCTACACCTTC. It translates to CASSLGPGGYTF.

The gene calls are TRBV30 and TRBJ1-4; D not resolved. Germline CDR1 and CDR2: GTSNPN and SVGIG (reference sequence). The V end was cut by 2 bases, the J end by 6 bases, with 13 bases between. CDR3 size: 14 residues. The CDR3 sequence: CAWSHPPADEKLFF. Here the CDR3 DNA reads TGTGCCTGGAGTCACCCTCCGGCGGATGAAAAACTGTTTTTT. The whole variable domain, remainder taken from reference TRBV30 and TRBJ1-4, is SQTIHQWPATLVQPVGSPLSLECTVEGTSNPNLYWYRQAAGRGLQLLFYSVGIGQISSEVPQNLSASRPQDRQFILSSKKLLLSDSGFYLCAWSHPPADEKLFFGSGTQLSVL.

A word on this clone: Other DNA sequences in the sample encode the same CDR3. V gene TRBV5-1 combines with J gene TRBJ1-1; a possible D gene is TRBD1 (5 bases). There are 14 residues in the CDR3. Germline values: CDR1 SGHRS, CDR2 YFSETQ. The V end lost 0 bases, the J end lost 3 bases, and 9 bases lay between the germline ends. CDR3: CASSLVQGDTEAFF. In DNA form, the CDR3 reads TGCGCCAGCAGCTTGGTTCAGGGCGACACTGAAGCTTTCTTT.

The chain links TRBV30 to TRBJ2-1; TRBD2 aligns across 7 bases. With V trimmed by 1 base and J by 7 bases, 1 base remained unmatched. Germline CDR1 reads GTSNPN; CDR2 reads SVGIG (reference sequence). The CDR3 is made up of 12 amino acids. CDR3 in amino acids: CAWSGGGNEQFF. The CDR3 nucleotides are TGTGCCTGGAGTGGGGGGGGGAATGAGCAGTTCTTC.

V gene TRBV12-5 combines with J gene TRBJ1-2, with D perhaps TRBD1 (5 bases). The V gene's germline CDR1 is LGHNT and CDR2 FRNRAP. The CDR3 runs to 13 residues. Trimming stripped 7 bases from V and 9 bases from J, with 18 bases between. CDR3 region: CASVLGTGWSYTF. The CDR3 DNA follows: TGTGCTAGTGTCCTAGGAACAGGTTGGAGCTACACCTTC.

The chain recombines TRBV4-2 with TRBJ1-2, with 12 bases identical to TRBD1. This CDR3 contains 16 residues. V lost 5 bases to trimming and J lost 8 bases; unmatched junction nucleotides: 12. Per germline, CDR1 LGHNA and CDR2 YNFKEQ. CDR3 DNA sequence: TGTGCCAGCAGCTCGGGGACAGGGGGCGGGTCATACGGCTACACCTTC. This encodes CASSSGTGGGSYGYTF.

The J gene is TRBJ1-1, the V gene TRBV10-1; TRBD1 agrees at 7 bases. The CDR3 sequence is 14 residues long. V shed 5 bases, J shed 1 base, and the junction held 4 bases outside the gene matches. Germline-derived CDR1 and CDR2 are WNHNN and SYGVQD (reference sequence). The CDR3: CASSPRTGNTEAFF. The CDR3, as DNA: TGCGCCAGCAGTCCACGGACAGGGAACACTGAAGCTTTCTTT.

The CDR3 sequence is CASSVGWGRETQYF. CDR3 bases: TGTGCCAGCAGCGTAGGATGGGGGCGGGAGACCCAGTACTTC. V and J are TRBV9 and TRBJ2-5, with a tentative D call TRBD1 (6 bases). This CDR3 is built from 14 residues. Germline V CDR1 and CDR2: SGDLS, YYNGEE. V was trimmed by 0 bases and J by 5 bases, leaving 11 bases between them.

The CDR3 sequence: CASSFNSYEQYF. The CDR3 DNA follows: TGTGCCAGCAGTTTCAACTCCTACGAGCAGTACTTC. The chain combines TRBV12-3 or TRBV12-4 with TRBJ2-7, with D unclear. The length of the CDR3 is 12 residues. Trimming shortened V by 3 bases and J by 0 bases, and 3 bases separated the two germline ends.

This clone was counted a single time. This chain uses TRBV19 with TRBJ2-5, with D uncertain. This CDR3 contains 16 residues. Trimming took off 3 bases at V and 2 bases at J, with 16 bases between the two ends. Germline loops: CDR1 LNHDA, CDR2 SQIVND (reference sequence). Here the CDR3 reads CASSIHKTGQQETQYF. The CDR3 DNA follows: TGTGCCAGTAGTATTCATAAGACGGGTCAGCAAGAGACCCAGTACTTC.

J is TRBJ1-6 and V is TRBV9; possibly TRBD1 for D (5 bases). The length of the CDR3 is 16 residues. Germline V gene data show CDR1 as SGDLS and CDR2 as YYNGEE. V was shortened by 3 bases and J by 0 bases, with 10 bases between the two germline ends. CDR3 nucleotides: TGTGCCAGCAGCGGACAGTGGAGCTCCTATAATTCACCCCTCCACTTT. Translation: CASSGQWSSYNSPLHF.

The rearrangement uses TRBV10-3 and TRBJ2-7, with D maybe TRBD2 (6 bases). Per germline, CDR1 ENHRY and CDR2 SYGVKD. CDR3 size: 11 residues. V lost 6 bases and J lost 3, with 6 bases in between. The CDR3 region has the DNA TGTGCCATCAGCGGGGGCTACGAGCAGTACTTC. It is translated as CAISGGYEQYF.

The chain is built from TRBV28 and TRBJ2-3; 8 positions agree with TRBD1. Germline loops: CDR1 MDHEN, CDR2 SYDVKM. Germline trimming cut 3 bases from V and 5 bases from J; bases unmatched to any gene: 10. The CDR3 runs to 16 residues. The CDR3: CASSFDRGDLGDTQYF. The CDR3 nucleotides are TGTGCCAGCAGTTTCGACAGGGGTGACTTGGGAGATACGCAGTATTTT.

The chain is built from TRBV12-5 and TRBJ1-2; D gene ambiguous. From germline, CDR1 is LGHNT and CDR2 FRNRAP. The CDR3 is made up of 12 amino acids. Trimming removed 1 base at V and 6 bases at J, with 6 bases between. The chain's CDR3 is CASGLAVDGYTF. The DNA of the CDR3 is TGTGCTAGTGGTTTGGCGGTGGATGGCTACACCTTC.

The gene calls are TRBV9 and TRBJ1-6, with D hard to call. Germline CDR1 and CDR2: SGDLS and YYNGEE. The CDR3 covers 12 residues. V gave up 0 bases and J gave up 14 bases, with 9 bases separating them. CDR3 sequence: CASSVGIGTLHF. In DNA form, the CDR3 reads TGTGCCAGCAGCGTAGGGATCGGGACCCTCCACTTT. Using reference TRBV9 and TRBJ1-6 for the parts outside the CDR3, the full variable domain is DSGVTQTPKHLITATGQRVTLRCSPRSGDLSVYWYQQSLDQGLQFLIQYYNGEERAKGNILERFSAQQFPDLHSELNLSSLELGDSALYFCASSVGIGTLHFGNGTRLTVT.